This T cell receptor (beta chain) is from a study of T cell repertoires in cytomegalovirus infection. The wider study: In the study, CMV epitopes included recently identified HLA-C-restricted and well-studied HLA-B-restricted ones. A matching HLA type, together with CMV infection, was signaled by public TCR beta signatures.

Whole-study findings and limits: Ex vivo responses were dominated by HLA-C-restricted CMV-specific TCR beta clonotypes. Identification of carriers of CMV plus the relevant HLA was achieved through cumulative public TCR beta family frequency.

In the case of this clonotype: Its antigen is unidentified.

TCRdb passed the reads through MiXCR, listing each CDR3 protein once. The sample shows around 570,000 distinct CDR3 sequences, approximately 40% of them seen only once. The CDR3 consists of 17 residues. V was pared by 0 bases and J by 0 bases, with 15 bases between. The germline V gene encodes CDR1 DFQATT and CDR2 SNEGSKA (reference sequence). This material consisted of cultured PBMCs, taken from culture after CMV antigen stimulation. The sequence was collected from a human donor in good health (CMV status not recorded). Some clones in this sample may be carry-over from other donors' samples. The rearrangement joins TRBV20-1 to TRBJ2-4, with D unclear. The CDR3 DNA reads as TGCAGTGCTAGAGATTCACCCCGTCGGGTAGCCAAAAACATTCAGTACTTC. Translated: CSARDSPRRVAKNIQYF.